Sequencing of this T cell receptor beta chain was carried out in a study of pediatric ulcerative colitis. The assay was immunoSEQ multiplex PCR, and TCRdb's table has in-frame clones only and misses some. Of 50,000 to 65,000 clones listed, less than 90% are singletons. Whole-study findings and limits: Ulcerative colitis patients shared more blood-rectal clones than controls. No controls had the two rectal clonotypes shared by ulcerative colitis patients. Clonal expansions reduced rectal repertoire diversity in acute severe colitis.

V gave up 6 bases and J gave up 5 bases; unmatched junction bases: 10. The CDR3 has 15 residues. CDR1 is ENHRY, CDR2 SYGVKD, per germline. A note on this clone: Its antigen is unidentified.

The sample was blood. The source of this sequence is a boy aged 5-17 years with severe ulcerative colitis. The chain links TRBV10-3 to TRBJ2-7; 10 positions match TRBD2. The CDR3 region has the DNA TGTGCCATCAGCGCAACTAGCGGGGCACCGGACGAGCAGTACTTC. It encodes CAISATSGAPDEQYF.